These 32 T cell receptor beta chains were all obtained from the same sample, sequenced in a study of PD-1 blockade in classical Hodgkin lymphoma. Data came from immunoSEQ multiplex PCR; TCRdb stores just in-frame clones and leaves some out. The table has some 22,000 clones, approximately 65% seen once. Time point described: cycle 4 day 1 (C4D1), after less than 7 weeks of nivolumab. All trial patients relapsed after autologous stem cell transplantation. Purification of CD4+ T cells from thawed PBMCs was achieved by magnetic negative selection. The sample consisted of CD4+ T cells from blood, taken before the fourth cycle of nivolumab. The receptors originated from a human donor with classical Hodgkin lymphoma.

CDR3 DNA: TGTGCCAGCAGTTTCCAGAGATTCACAGATACGCAGTATTTT. Its translation is CASSFQRFTDTQYF. The chain has TRBV6-1 and TRBJ2-3; D is unclear. Trimming stripped 5 bases from V and 2 bases from J, with 11 bases between. CDR1 is MNHNS and CDR2 is SASEGT in the germline V gene. This CDR3 comprises 14 residues.

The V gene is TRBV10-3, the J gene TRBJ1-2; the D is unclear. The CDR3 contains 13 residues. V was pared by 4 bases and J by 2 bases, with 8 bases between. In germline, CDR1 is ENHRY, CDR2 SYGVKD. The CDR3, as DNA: TGTGCCATCAGTGGCACCCTAAACTATGGCTACACCTTC. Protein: CAISGTLNYGYTF.

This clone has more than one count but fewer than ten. The CDR3 reads CASSLVYGDGYTF. The DNA for the CDR3 is TGTGCCAGCAGCTTGGTCTACGGGGACGGCTACACCTTC. V is TRBV5-6 and J is TRBJ1-2; possibly TRBD1 for D (5 bases). Trimming left V 0 bases short and J 8 bases short, with 11 bases between. The CDR3 sequence is 13 residues long. Germline V gene data show CDR1 as SGHDT and CDR2 as YYEEEE.

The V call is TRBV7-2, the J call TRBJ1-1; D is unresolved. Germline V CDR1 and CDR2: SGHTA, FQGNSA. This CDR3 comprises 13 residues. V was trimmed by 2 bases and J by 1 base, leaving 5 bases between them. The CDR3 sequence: CASSLYRNTEAFF. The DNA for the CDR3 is TGTGCCAGCAGCTTATACAGGAACACTGAAGCTTTCTTT. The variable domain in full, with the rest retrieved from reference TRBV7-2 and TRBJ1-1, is GAGVSQSPSNKVTEKGKDVELRCDPISGHTALYWYRQSLGQGLEFLIYFQGNSAPDKSGLPSDRFSAERTGGSVSTLTIQRTQQEDSAVYLCASSLYRNTEAFFGQGTRLTVV.

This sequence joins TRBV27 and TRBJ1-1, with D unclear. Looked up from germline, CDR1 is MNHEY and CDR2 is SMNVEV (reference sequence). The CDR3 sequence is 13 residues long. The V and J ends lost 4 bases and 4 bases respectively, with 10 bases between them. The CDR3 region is CASSSARSTEAFF. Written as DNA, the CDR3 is TGTGCCAGCAGTTCCGCTCGGAGCACTGAAGCTTTCTTT.

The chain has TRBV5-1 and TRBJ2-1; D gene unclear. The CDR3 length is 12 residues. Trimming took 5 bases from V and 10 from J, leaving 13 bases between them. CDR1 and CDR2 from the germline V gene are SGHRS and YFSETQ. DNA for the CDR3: TGCGCCAGCAGAAGGTCGAGGAAAGAGCAGTTCTTC. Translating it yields CASRRSRKEQFF.

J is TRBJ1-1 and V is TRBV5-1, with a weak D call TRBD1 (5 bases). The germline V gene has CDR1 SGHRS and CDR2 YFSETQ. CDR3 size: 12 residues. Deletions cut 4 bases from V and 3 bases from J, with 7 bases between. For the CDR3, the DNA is TGCGCCAGCAGCGGGGGTTACACTGAAGCTTTCTTT. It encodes CASSGGYTEAFF.

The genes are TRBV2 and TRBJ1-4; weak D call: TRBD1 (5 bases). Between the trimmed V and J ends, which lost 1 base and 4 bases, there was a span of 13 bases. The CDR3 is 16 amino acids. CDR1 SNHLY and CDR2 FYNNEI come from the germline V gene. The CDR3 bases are TGTGCCAGCAGTGAAGGGACACTAAGGGGTAATGAAAAACTGTTTTTT. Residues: CASSEGTLRGNEKLFF.

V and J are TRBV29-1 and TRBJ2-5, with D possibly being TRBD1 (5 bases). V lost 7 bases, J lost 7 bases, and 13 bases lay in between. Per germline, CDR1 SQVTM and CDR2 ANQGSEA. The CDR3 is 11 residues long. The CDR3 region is CSGQGTGTQYF. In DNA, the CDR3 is TGCAGCGGGCAGGGTACCGGGACCCAGTACTTC.

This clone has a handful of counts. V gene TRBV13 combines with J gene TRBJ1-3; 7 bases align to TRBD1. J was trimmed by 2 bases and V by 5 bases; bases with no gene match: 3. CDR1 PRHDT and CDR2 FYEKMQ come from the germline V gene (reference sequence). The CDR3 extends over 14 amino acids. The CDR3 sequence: CASSTRGAGNTIYF. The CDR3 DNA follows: TGTGCCAGCAGCACCAGGGGGGCTGGAAACACCATATATTTT.

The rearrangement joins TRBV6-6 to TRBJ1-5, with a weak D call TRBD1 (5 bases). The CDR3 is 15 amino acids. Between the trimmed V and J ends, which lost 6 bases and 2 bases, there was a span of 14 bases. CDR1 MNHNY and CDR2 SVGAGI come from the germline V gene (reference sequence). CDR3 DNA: TGTGCCAGCAGAGGCCAGGGTTCTGGCAATCAGCCCCAGCATTTT. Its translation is CASRGQGSGNQPQHF.

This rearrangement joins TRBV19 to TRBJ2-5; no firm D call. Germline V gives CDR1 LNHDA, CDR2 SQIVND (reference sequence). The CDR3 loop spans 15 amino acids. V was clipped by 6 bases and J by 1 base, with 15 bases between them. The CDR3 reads CASSPRLRIQETQYF. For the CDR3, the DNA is TGTGCCAGTAGCCCCAGATTGAGGATCCAAGAGACCCAGTACTTC.

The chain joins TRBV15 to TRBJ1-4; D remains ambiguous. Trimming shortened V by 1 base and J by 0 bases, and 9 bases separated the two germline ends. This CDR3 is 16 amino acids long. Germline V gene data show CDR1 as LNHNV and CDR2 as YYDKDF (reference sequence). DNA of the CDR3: TGTGCCACCAGCAGAGCACTTTTTGCAACTAATGAAAAACTGTTTTTT. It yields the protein CATSRALFATNEKLFF.

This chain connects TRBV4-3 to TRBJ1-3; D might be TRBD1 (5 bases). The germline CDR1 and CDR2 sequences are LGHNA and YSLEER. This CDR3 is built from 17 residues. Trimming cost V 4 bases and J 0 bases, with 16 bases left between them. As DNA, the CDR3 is TGCGCCAGCAGCCGTCGGGGGGGGACTTTCTCTGGAAACACCATATATTTT. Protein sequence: CASSRRGGTFSGNTIYF.

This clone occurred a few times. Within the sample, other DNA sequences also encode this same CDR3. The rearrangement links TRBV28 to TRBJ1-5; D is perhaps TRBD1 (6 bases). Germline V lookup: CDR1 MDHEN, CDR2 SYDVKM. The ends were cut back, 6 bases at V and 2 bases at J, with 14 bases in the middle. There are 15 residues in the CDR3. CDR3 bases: TGTGCCAGCAGCTTGGGGGGCGCTGGCAATCAGCCCCAGCATTTT. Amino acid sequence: CASSLGGAGNQPQHF.

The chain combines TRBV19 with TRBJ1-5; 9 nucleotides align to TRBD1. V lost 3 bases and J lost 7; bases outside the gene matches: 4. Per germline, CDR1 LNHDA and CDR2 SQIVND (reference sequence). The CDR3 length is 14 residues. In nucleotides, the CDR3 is TGTGCCAGTAGTATGGGACAGGGCCGCCAGCCCCAGCATTTT. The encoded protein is CASSMGQGRQPQHF.

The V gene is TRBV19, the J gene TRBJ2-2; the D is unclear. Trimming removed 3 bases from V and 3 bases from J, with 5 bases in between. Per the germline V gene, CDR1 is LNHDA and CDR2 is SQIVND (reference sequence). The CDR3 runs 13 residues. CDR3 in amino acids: CASSISDTGELFF. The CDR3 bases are TGTGCCAGTAGTATTTCCGACACCGGGGAGCTGTTTTTT.

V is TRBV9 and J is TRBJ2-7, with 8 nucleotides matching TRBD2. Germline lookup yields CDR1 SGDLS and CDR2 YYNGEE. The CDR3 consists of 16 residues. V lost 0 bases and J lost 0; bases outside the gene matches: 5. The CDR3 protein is CASSVASGGPSYEQYF. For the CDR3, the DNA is TGTGCCAGCAGCGTAGCGAGCGGGGGCCCCTCCTACGAGCAGTACTTC.

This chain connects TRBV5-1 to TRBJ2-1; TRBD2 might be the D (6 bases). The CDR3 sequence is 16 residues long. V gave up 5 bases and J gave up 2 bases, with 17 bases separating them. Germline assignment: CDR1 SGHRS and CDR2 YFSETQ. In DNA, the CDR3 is TGCGCCAGCAGTCAGACTAGTAATTACGCCTACAATGAGCAGTTCTTC. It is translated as CASSQTSNYAYNEQFF.

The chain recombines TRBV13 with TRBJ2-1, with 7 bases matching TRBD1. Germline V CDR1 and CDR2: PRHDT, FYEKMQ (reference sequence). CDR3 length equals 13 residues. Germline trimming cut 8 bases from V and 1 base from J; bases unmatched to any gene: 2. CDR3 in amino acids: CASGQDSYNEQFF. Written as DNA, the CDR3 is TGTGCCAGCGGACAGGATTCCTACAATGAGCAGTTCTTC.

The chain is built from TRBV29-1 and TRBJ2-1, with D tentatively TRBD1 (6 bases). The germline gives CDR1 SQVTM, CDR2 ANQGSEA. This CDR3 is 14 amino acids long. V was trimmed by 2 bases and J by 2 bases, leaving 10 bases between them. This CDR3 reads CSVERGWTYNEQFF. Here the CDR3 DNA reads TGCAGCGTTGAAAGGGGGTGGACCTACAATGAGCAGTTCTTC.

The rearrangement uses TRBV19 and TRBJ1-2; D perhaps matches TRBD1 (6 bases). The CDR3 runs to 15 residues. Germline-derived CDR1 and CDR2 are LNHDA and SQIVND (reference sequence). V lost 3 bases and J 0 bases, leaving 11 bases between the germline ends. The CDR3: CASSIEGGSNYGYTF. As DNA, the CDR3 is TGTGCCAGTAGTATCGAGGGGGGCTCTAACTATGGCTACACCTTC.

The CDR3 sequence: CASSKGMNTEAFF. The CDR3 DNA reads as TGTGCCAGCTCCAAAGGGATGAACACTGAAGCTTTCTTT. This chain joins TRBV9 and TRBJ1-1; D ambiguous. Deletions cut 7 bases from V and 0 bases from J, with 10 bases between. This CDR3 contains 13 residues. Germline loops: CDR1 SGDLS, CDR2 YYNGEE.

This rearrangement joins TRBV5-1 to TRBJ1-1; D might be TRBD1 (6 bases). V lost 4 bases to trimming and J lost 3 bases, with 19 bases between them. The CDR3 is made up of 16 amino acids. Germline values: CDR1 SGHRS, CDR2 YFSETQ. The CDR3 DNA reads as TGCGCCAGCAGCACTCAGTGGGGGGCGCGGGACACTGAAGCTTTCTTT. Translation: CASSTQWGARDTEAFF.

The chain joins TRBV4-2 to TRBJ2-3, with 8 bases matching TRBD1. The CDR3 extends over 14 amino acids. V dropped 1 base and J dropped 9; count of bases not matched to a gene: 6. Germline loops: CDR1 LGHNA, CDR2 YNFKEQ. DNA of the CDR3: TGTGCCAGCAGCCAAGGCCGGACAGGGATGACGCAGTATTTT. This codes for CASSQGRTGMTQYF.

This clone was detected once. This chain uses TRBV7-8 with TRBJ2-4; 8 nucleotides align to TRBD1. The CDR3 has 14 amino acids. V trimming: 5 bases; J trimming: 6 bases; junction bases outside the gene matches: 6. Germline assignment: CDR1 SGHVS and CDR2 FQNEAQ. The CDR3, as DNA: TGTGCCAGCAGCGTGGACAGGGCGGTAAACATTCAGTACTTC. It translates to CASSVDRAVNIQYF.

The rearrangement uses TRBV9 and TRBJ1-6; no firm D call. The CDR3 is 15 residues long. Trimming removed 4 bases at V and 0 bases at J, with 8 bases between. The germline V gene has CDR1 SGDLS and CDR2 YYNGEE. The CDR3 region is CASSPRDSYNSPLHF. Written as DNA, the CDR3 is TGTGCCAGCAGCCCACGCGACTCCTATAATTCACCCCTCCACTTT.

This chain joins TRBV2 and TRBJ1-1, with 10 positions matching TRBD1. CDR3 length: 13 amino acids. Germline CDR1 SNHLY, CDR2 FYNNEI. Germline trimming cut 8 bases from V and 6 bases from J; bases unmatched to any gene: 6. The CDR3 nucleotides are TGTGCCAGCTGGACAGGGGGGTTCCCTGAAGCTTTCTTT. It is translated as CASWTGGFPEAFF.

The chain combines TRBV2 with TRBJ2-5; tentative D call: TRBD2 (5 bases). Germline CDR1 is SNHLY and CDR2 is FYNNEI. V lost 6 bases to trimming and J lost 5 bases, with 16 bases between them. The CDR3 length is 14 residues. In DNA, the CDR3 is TGTGCCAGCAGCCGAACGGGGTTTGGGGAGACCCAGTACTTC. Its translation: CASSRTGFGETQYF.

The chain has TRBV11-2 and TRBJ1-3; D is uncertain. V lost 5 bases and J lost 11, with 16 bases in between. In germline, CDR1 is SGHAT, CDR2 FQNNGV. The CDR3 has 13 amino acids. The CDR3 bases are TGTGCCAGCAGCATAAGGATCGACTCCGCCATATATTTT. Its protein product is CASSIRIDSAIYF. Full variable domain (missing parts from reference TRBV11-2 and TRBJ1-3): EAGVAQSPRYKIIEKRQSVAFWCNPISGHATLYWYQQILGQGPKLLIQFQNNGVVDDSQLPKDRFSAERLKGVDSTLKIQPAKLEDSAVYLCASSIRIDSAIYFGEGSWLTVV.

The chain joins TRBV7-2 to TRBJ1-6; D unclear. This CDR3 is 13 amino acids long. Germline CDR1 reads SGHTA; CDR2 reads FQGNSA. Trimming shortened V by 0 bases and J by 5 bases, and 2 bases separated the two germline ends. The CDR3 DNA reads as TGTGCCAGCAGCTTAGCGAATAATTCACCCCTCCACTTT. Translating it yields CASSLANNSPLHF. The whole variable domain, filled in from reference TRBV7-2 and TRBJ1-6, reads GAGVSQSPSNKVTEKGKDVELRCDPISGHTALYWYRQSLGQGLEFLIYFQGNSAPDKSGLPSDRFSAERTGGSVSTLTIQRTQQEDSAVYLCASSLANNSPLHFGNGTRLTVT.

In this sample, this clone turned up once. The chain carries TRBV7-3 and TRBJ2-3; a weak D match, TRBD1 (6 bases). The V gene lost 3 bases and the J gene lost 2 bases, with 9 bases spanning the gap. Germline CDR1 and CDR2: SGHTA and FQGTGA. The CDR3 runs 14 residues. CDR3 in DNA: TGTGCCAGCAGCTTCAGGGGTCTCACAGATACGCAGTATTTT. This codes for CASSFRGLTDTQYF.